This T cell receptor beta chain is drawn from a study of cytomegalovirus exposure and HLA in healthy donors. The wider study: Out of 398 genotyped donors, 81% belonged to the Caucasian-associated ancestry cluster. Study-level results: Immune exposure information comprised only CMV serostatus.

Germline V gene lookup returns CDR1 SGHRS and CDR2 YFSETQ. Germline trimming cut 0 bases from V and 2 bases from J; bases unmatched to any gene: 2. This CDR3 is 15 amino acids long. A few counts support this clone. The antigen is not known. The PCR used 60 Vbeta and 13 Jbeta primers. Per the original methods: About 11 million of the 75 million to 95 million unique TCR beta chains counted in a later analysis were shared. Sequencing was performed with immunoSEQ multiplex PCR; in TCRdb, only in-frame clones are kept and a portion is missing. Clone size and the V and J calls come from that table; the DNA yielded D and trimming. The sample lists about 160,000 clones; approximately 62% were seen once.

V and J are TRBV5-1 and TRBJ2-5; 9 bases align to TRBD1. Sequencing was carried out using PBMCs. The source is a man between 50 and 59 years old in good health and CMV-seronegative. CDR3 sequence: CASSLGDRVQETQYF. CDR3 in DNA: TGCGCCAGCAGCTTGGGGGACAGGGTTCAAGAGACCCAGTACTTC.